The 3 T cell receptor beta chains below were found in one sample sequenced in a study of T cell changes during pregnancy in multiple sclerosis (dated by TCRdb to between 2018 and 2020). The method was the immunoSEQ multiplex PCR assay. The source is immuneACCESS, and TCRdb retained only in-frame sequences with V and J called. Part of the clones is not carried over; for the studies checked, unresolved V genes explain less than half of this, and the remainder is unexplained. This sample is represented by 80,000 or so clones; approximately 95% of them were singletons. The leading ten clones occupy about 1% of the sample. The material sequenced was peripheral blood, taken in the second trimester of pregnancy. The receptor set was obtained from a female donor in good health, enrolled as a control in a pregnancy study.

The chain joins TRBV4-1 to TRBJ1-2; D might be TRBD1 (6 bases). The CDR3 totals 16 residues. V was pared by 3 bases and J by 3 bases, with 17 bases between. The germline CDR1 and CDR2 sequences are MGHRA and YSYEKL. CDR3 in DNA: TGCGCCAGCAGCCACCCTGGACAGCGGGGGTACTATGGCTACACCTTC. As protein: CASSHPGQRGYYGYTF.

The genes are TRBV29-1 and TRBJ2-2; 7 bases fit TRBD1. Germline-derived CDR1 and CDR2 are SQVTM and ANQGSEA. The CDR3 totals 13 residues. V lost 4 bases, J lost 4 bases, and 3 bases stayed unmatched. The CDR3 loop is CSVVAGGTGELFF. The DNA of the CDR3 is TGCAGCGTTGTTGCAGGGGGCACCGGGGAGCTGTTTTTT.

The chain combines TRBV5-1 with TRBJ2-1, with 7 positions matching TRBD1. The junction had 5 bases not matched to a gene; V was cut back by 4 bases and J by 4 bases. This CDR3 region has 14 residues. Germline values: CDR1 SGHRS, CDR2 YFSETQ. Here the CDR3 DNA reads TGCGCCAGCAGCACCGGGACAGTGTACAATGAGCAGTTCTTC. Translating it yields CASSTGTVYNEQFF.